This is a list of T cell receptor beta chains from one sample in a study of T cell repertoires in cytomegalovirus infection. TCRdb recomputed calls from the reads with MiXCR, one row per CDR3 protein. The profile shows roughly 350,000 distinct CDR3 sequences, about a third of them singletons. No antigen has been assigned to these receptors. The sample here was cultured PBMCs, taken from culture after CMV antigen stimulation. The receptors come from a human donor in good health (CMV status not recorded). Some clones in this sample may be carry-over from other donors' samples. Both conserved end residues are part of each CDR3. D genes are given only for firm matches. For some rows the clone size is stated as once, few or many, or as a class when expanded; others skip it.

15	.	TRBV12-3/TRBV12-4	TRBJ1-1	many	TGTGCCAGCAGTTTAGTTACAGGGTCGAAGACTGAAGCTTTCTTT	CASSLVTGSKTEAFF
17	TRBD2	TRBV12-3/TRBV12-4	TRBJ2-1	.	TGTGCCAGCAGTTTAGAAGGACTAGCGGGACTAATCAATGAGCAGTTCTTC	CASSLEGLAGLINEQFF
17	TRBD1	TRBV7-2	TRBJ1-5	few	TGTGCCAGCAGCCCCCAAACAGGGGCCCTTAGCAATCAGCCCCAGCATTTT	CASSPQTGALSNQPQHF
16	.	TRBV28	TRBJ2-1	.	TGTGCCAGCTACAAGAGTCGCGTCGCGGCCTACAATGAGCAGTTCTTC	CASYKSRVAAYNEQFF
16	TRBD2	TRBV7-2	TRBJ2-7	few	TGTGCCAGCAGCCTCGGACTAGCGGGAGGAGTAGACGAGCAGTACTTC	CASSLGLAGGVDEQYF
15	.	TRBV4-1	TRBJ2-2	few	TGCGCCAGCAGCCAAGGGGCAGGGAACACCGGGGAGCTGTTTTTT	CASSQGAGNTGELFF
15	.	TRBV9	TRBJ1-5	many	TGTGCCAGCAGCCCCACCGACAGTAGCAATCAGCCCCAGCATTTT	CASSPTDSSNQPQHF
17	.	TRBV7-2	TRBJ1-5	.	TGTGCCAGCAGCCAGAACCCCTCCTGGACGAGCAATCAGCCCCAGCATTTT	CASSQNPSWTSNQPQHF
14	TRBD2	TRBV27	TRBJ2-1	.	TGTGCCACCTGCGCAGCGGGAGGGTTCAATGAGCAGTTCTTC	CATCAAGGFNEQFF
16	.	TRBV7-8	TRBJ2-2	.	TGTGCCAGCAGCTTAGCGCCCGGGATTCAAGCCGGGGAGCTGTTTTTT	CASSLAPGIQAGELFF
17	.	TRBV14	TRBJ1-6	.	TGTGCCAGCAGCCAAGTTTCGGGTGGCTCCTATAATTCACCCCTCCACTTT	CASSQVSGGSYNSPLHF
15	TRBD1	TRBV20-1	TRBJ2-2	.	TGCAGTGCCTCCGGACAGGGGGGGAACACCGGGGAGCTGTTTTTT	CSASGQGGNTGELFF
16	.	TRBV9	TRBJ1-5	.	TGTGCCAGCAGCTCTGGGACCCATGGGGGCAATCAGCCCCAGCATTTT	CASSSGTHGGNQPQHF
13	TRBD1	TRBV6-5	TRBJ2-3	.	TGTGCCAGCCGGGACAGGGCCATAGATACGCAGTATTTT	CASRDRAIDTQYF
19	.	TRBV6-8	TRBJ2-1	.	TGTGCCAGCAGTGGGACAGGGTTAGCGGGAGGTAGCTCCTACAATGAGCAGTTCTTC	CASSGTGLAGGSSYNEQFF
14	.	TRBV5-4	TRBJ1-1	.	TGTGCCAGCAGCTACACAATTACAGGGACTGAAGCTTTCTTT	CASSYTITGTEAFF
14	.	TRBV12-3/TRBV12-4	TRBJ1-5	few	TGTGCCAGCAGTCTGGGTGAGGCGACTCAGCCCCAGCATTTT	CASSLGEATQPQHF
17	TRBD2	TRBV7-2	TRBJ2-2	few	TGTGCCAGCAGCTTAGAACTAGCGGGAGGGTCGGGCGGGGAGCTGTTTTTT	CASSLELAGGSGGELFF
15	TRBD2	TRBV6-5	TRBJ2-3	.	TGTGCCAGCAGTCAGGGACTAGCGGGAGTAGATACGCAGTATTTT	CASSQGLAGVDTQYF
14	.	TRBV7-2	TRBJ1-1	few	TGTGCCAGCAGCTTACTGGGTTTGCGCACTGAAGCTTTCTTT	CASSLLGLRTEAFF
11	.	TRBV12-3/TRBV12-4	TRBJ1-1	once	TGTGCCAGCAGTTTAAAGTCTAGGGCTTTCTTT	CASSLKSRAFF
14	TRBD2	TRBV6-4	TRBJ2-1	.	TGTGCCAGCAGTGCGGCTAGCGGGAGGGAAGGGCAGTTCTTC	CASSAASGREGQFF
14	.	TRBV12-3/TRBV12-4	TRBJ2-1	few	TGTGCCAGCAGTTTAGGGGTCTCCTACAATGAGCAGTTCTTC	CASSLGVSYNEQFF
17	.	TRBV28	TRBJ1-6	.	TGTGCCAGCAGTTTCGGATGGCCCGCTACCTTTAATTCACCCCTCCGCTTT	CASSFGWPATFNSPLRF
14	TRBD1	TRBV20-1	TRBJ1-2	.	TGCAGTGCTGACGACAGGGGGCTCGACTATGGCTACACCTTC	CSADDRGLDYGYTF
16	TRBD2	TRBV27	TRBJ2-1	many	TGTGCCAGGAATCCCTCCCGGACTAGCGGGAGGGGTGAGCAGTTCTTC	CARNPSRTSGRGEQFF
13	.	TRBV10-3	TRBJ1-1	.	TGTGCCATCAGACGGGACATGAACACTGAAGCTTTCTTT	CAIRRDMNTEAFF
12	.	TRBV6-1	TRBJ1-5	few	TGTGCCAGCACGGGGGTACATCAGCCCCAGCATTTT	CASTGVHQPQHF
16	.	TRBV19	TRBJ2-1	.	TGTGCCAGTAGTATGGCCAGGGGCAGCACCGGTAATGAGCAGTTCTTC	CASSMARGSTGNEQFF
13	.	TRBV7-2	TRBJ1-5	.	TGTGCCAGCAGCTGGCAGTTCGACCAGCCCCAGCATTTT	CASSWQFDQPQHF
16	TRBD1	TRBV7-2	TRBJ1-5	few	TGTGCCAGCAGCTTAGCAGGACAGGGGCGCAATCAGCCCCAGCATTTT	CASSLAGQGRNQPQHF
16	.	TRBV6-5	TRBJ1-5	.	TGTGCCAGCAGTTACTCAAACAGCGGCGGCAATCAGCCCCAGCATTTT	CASSYSNSGGNQPQHF
16	.	TRBV7-2	TRBJ1-5	few	TGTGCCAGCAGCCAAGGGGGGGGGAGAGTTGGTCAGCCCCAGCATTTT	CASSQGGGRVGQPQHF
16	.	TRBV7-2	TRBJ2-3	.	TGTGCCAGCAGCTTCTTACAGGCCTCTAGCACAGATACGCAGTATTTT	CASSFLQASSTDTQYF
16	.	TRBV6-2/TRBV6-3	TRBJ2-2	.	TGTGCCAGCAGTTCTCACAGGGACGGGAACACCGGGGAGCTGTTTTTT	CASSSHRDGNTGELFF
16	TRBD1	TRBV7-6	TRBJ1-1	.	TGTGCCAGCAGCTTAGCTACAGGGGGCCAGAACACTGAAGCTTTCTTT	CASSLATGGQNTEAFF
18	TRBD2	TRBV19	TRBJ2-3	.	TGTGCCAGTAAGGCTAGCGGGGGTCTCGGGCCCGGCACAGATACGCAGTATTTT	CASKASGGLGPGTDTQYF
16	.	TRBV7-9	TRBJ1-6	.	TGTGCCAGCAGTCTTAACCCCGGGGGGGACGCTTCACCCCTCCACTTT	CASSLNPGGDASPLHF
19	.	TRBV6-5	TRBJ2-1	few	TGTGCCAGCAGTTACGGGGGTTTGGCGGCCCGGGGAACCTACAATGAGCAGTTCTTC	CASSYGGLAARGTYNEQFF
13	.	TRBV7-2	TRBJ2-5	.	TGTGCCAGCAGCGTACCGGGGCGGGAGACCCAGTACTTC	CASSVPGRETQYF
18	TRBD2	TRBV20-1	TRBJ2-3	.	TGCAGTGCTAGAGGTGGAGCGGGGACTAGCGGGAGGGCAGATACGCAGTATTTT	CSARGGAGTSGRADTQYF
16	TRBD1	TRBV30	TRBJ1-5	.	TGTGCCTGGAGTCAAGCAGGGGGGAATAGCAATCAGCCCCAGCATTTT	CAWSQAGGNSNQPQHF
15	TRBD2	TRBV7-2	TRBJ2-1	.	TGTGCCAGCAGCTTCGGGAATAGCGGGAGAAATGAGCAGTTCTTC	CASSFGNSGRNEQFF
18	TRBD2	TRBV7-2	TRBJ2-5	few	TGTGCCAGCAGCTTAGCCCCCCTCTCTAGCGGGAGTTTCCAGACCCAGTACTTC	CASSLAPLSSGSFQTQYF
16	.	TRBV5-8	TRBJ1-3	.	TGTGCCAGCAGCTTGGACCTGGGGTTCTCTGGAAACACCATATATTTT	CASSLDLGFSGNTIYF
15	.	TRBV4-3	TRBJ2-1	.	TGCGCCAGCAGCCAAGGCCAGGGGTTCTTTAATGAGCAGTTCTTC	CASSQGQGFFNEQFF
15	.	TRBV7-2	TRBJ2-2	.	TGTGCCAGCAGCTTAGCCTCTACGAACACCGGGGAGCTGTTTTTT	CASSLASTNTGELFF
14	TRBD1	TRBV24-1	TRBJ1-2	many	TGTGCCACCAGTGACCCGGGACAGGCGTATGGCTACACCTTC	CATSDPGQAYGYTF
14	TRBD2	TRBV20-1	TRBJ2-1	.	TGCAGTGTTAGTGGGAGGGAAGACTACAATGAGCAGTTCTTC	CSVSGREDYNEQFF
15	TRBD1	TRBV4-3	TRBJ1-2	.	TGCGCCAGCAGCCAGGAATCGACAGGGTACTATGGCTACACCTTC	CASSQESTGYYGYTF
14	TRBD1	TRBV7-9	TRBJ2-2	.	TGTGCCACCCCGACAGGGGAGAACACCGGGGAGCTGTTTTTT	CATPTGENTGELFF
14	TRBD1	TRBV19	TRBJ2-3	once	TGTGCCGCCCAGGACAGGGGGCTCACAGATACGCAGTATTTT	CAAQDRGLTDTQYF
12	.	TRBV7-2	TRBJ1-5	.	TGTGCCAGCAGCTACGGCCAGGGAGACCAGCATTTT	CASSYGQGDQHF
16	TRBD1	TRBV6-2/TRBV6-3	TRBJ1-5	few	TGTGCCAGCAGAACGGCCGGACAGGGTCTGGATCAGCCCCAGCATTTT	CASRTAGQGLDQPQHF
13	.	TRBV7-3	TRBJ1-1	.	TGTGCCAGCAGCTCCTTCCCCGGCACTGAAGCTTTCTTT	CASSSFPGTEAFF
15	TRBD1	TRBV28	TRBJ1-5	.	TGTGCCAGCAGTTTCACAGGGGGACTCAATCAGCCCCAGCATTTT	CASSFTGGLNQPQHF
15	TRBD1	TRBV7-9	TRBJ2-1	.	TGTGCCAGCAGCTTGACAGGGGGCTTGTCCAATGAGCAGTTCTTC	CASSLTGGLSNEQFF
17	.	TRBV15	TRBJ2-3	few	TGTGCCACCAGCAGAGGAGGGGACTACCCAAGGGGGGATACGCAGTATTTT	CATSRGGDYPRGDTQYF
13	.	TRBV28	TRBJ2-3	.	TGTGCCAGCATGGGCGGAAACACAGATACGCAGTATTTT	CASMGGNTDTQYF